The TCR beta chain described here comes from a study of blood T cell repertoires in COVID-19. Using immunoSEQ multiplex PCR, the repertoire was profiled, and TCRdb retains in-frame clones only, with some absent. The sample has 150,000 to 200,000 clones, about four fifths seen once. From germline, CDR1 is GTSNPN and CDR2 SVGIG (reference sequence). The J segment lost 2 bases and the V segment lost 3 bases, leaving 9 bases of the junction unmatched. The length of the CDR3 is 16 residues. Sequences were obtained from PBMCs or T cells enriched from blood (not recorded which). V gene TRBV30 combines with J gene TRBJ1-4, with 7 nucleotides matching TRBD1. The sequence came from a man aged 55 to 70 who had recovered from COVID-19. CDR3 residues: CAWSFRTGTTNEKLFF. The CDR3, as DNA: TGTGCCTGGAGCTTTAGGACAGGAACCACTAATGAAAAACTGTTTTTT.